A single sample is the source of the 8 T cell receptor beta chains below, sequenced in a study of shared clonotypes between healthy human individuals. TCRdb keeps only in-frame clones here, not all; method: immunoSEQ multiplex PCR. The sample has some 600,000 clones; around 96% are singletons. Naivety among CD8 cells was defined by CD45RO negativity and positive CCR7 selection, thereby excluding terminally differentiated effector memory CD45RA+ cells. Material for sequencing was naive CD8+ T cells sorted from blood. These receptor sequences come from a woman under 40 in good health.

The CDR3 sequence: CASSLGRDPYEQYF. CDR3 sequence (DNA): TGCGCCAGCAGCTTGGGACGGGACCCCTACGAGCAGTACTTC. V usage is TRBV5-1 and J usage is TRBJ2-7; possibly TRBD1 or TRBD2 for D (5 bases each). Germline CDR1 and CDR2: SGHRS and YFSETQ. Trimming shortened V by 0 bases and J by 2 bases, and 9 bases separated the two germline ends. This CDR3 spans 14 amino acids.

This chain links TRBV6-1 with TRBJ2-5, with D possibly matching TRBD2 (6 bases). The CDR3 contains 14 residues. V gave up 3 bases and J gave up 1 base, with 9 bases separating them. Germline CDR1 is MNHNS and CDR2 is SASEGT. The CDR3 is CASSELAIQETQYF. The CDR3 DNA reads TGTGCCAGCAGTGAGCTAGCGATCCAAGAGACCCAGTACTTC.

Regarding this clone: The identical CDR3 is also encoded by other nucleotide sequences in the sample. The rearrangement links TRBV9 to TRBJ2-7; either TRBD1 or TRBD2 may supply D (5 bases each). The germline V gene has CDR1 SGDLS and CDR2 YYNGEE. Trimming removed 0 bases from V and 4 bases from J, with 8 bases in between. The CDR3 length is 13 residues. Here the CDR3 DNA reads TGTGCCAGCAGCGTAGACGGGGCTTACGAGCAGTACTTC. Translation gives CASSVDGAYEQYF. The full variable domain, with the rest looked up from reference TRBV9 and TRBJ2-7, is DSGVTQTPKHLITATGQRVTLRCSPRSGDLSVYWYQQSLDQGLQFLIQYYNGEERAKGNILERFSAQQFPDLHSELNLSSLELGDSALYFCASSVDGAYEQYFGPGTRLTVT.

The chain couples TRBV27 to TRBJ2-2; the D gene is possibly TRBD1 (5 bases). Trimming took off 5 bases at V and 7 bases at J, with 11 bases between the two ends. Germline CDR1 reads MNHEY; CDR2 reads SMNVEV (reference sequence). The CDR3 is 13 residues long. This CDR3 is CASSLLQGGELFF. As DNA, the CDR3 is TGTGCCAGCAGTCTACTCCAGGGCGGGGAGCTGTTTTTT.

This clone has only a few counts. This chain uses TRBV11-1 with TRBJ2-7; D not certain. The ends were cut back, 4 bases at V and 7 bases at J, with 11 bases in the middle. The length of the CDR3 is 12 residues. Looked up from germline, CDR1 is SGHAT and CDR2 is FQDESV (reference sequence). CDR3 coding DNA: TGTGCCAGCAGCTCCCTCGGTTGGGAGCAGTACTTC. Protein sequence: CASSSLGWEQYF. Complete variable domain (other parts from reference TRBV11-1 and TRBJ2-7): EAEVAQSPRYKITEKSQAVAFWCDPISGHATLYWYRQILGQGPELLVQFQDESVVDDSQLPKDRFSAERLKGVDSTLKIQPAELGDSAMYLCASSSLGWEQYFGPGTRLTVT.

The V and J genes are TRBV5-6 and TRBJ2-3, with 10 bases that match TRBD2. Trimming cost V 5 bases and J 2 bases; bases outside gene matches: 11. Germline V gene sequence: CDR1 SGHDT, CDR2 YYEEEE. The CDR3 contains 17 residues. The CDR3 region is CASSYASGLANTDTQYF. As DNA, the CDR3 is TGTGCCAGCAGTTATGCCTCGGGACTAGCGAACACAGATACGCAGTATTTT. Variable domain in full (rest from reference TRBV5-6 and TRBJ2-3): DAGVTQSPTHLIKTRGQQVTLRCSPKSGHDTVSWYQQALGQGPQFIFQYYEEEERQRGNFPDRFSGHQFPNYSSELNVNALLLGDSALYLCASSYASGLANTDTQYFGPGTRLTVL.

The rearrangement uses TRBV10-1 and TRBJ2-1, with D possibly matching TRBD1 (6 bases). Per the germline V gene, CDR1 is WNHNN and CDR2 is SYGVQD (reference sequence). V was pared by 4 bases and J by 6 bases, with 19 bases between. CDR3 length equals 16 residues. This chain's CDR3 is CASSAVKGEGGNEQFF. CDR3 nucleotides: TGCGCCAGCAGTGCGGTCAAGGGGGAAGGTGGCAATGAGCAGTTCTTC.

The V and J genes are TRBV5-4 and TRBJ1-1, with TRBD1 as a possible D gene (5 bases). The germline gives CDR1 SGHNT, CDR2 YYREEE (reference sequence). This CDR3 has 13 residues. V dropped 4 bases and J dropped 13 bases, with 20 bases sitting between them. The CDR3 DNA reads TGTGCCAGCAGCCCAGGGACGCAAAGAGGGGATTTCTTT. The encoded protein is CASSPGTQRGDFF. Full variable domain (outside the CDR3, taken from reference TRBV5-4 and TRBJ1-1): ETGVTQSPTHLIKTRGQQVTLRCSSQSGHNTVSWYQQALGQGPQFIFQYYREEENGRGNFPPRFSGLQFPNYSSELNVNALELDDSALYLCASSPGTQRGDFFGQGTRLTVV.